This T cell receptor beta chain comes out of a study of T cell repertoires in cytomegalovirus infection. As for the study in general: Matching HLA type, along with CMV infection, was indicated by public TCR beta signatures.

TCRdb reprocessed the reads via MiXCR and lists one record per CDR3 protein. The table shows some 350,000 distinct CDR3 sequences, with about a sixth occurring only once. Regarding this clonotype: Its antigen is unknown.

The ends were cut back, 3 bases at V and 2 bases at J, with 14 bases in the middle. This CDR3 has 15 residues. Germline loops: CDR1 LNHNV, CDR2 YYDKDF (reference sequence). General study points: Dominant in the ex vivo response were TCR beta clonotypes restricted by HLA-C and specific for CMV.

The sample comprised PBMCs. This receptor was identified in a human donor in good health (CMV status not recorded). Some clones in this sample may be carry-over from other donors' samples. The chain employs TRBV15 and TRBJ2-7; D is perhaps TRBD2 (6 bases). CDR3 coding DNA: TGTGCCACCAGCAGGGCACTAGCTTTTACCTACGAGCAGTACTTC. It codes for CATSRALAFTYEQYF.